This paragraph reports one T cell receptor beta chain. The source of the sample is a study of blood T cell repertoires in COVID-19. Study summary: Spain, Italy and the United States supplied samples that represented acute and convalescent COVID-19. T cells, B-cell-depleted T cells, or PBMCs supplied cDNA or gDNA.

In the original workflow: Scientists estimated how many nucleated cells there were by amplifying reference gene primers. Here immunoSEQ multiplex PCR was the method, and the copy in TCRdb shows in-frame clones only, minus some. From that table come the V and J calls and clone size; the DNA was used to work out D and trimming. The table shows approximately 290,000 clones, with about 80% occurring only once. J gave up 4 bases and V 4 bases, and 10 bases lay outside the gene matches. Germline V gene lookup returns CDR1 MNHEY and CDR2 SMNVEV (reference sequence). The CDR3 loop spans 16 amino acids. Seattle patients were enrolled during active infection and followed longitudinally.

The chain employs TRBV27 and TRBJ2-3, with 8 bases aligning to TRBD2. The TCR originated in a person aged 70 to 85 with COVID-19, enrolled during active disease. The material sequenced was peripheral blood. CDR3 in amino acids: CASSSPYGGEPDTQYF. The CDR3 region has the DNA TGTGCCAGCAGTTCCCCCTACGGGGGGGAGCCAGATACGCAGTATTTT.